The 26 T cell receptor beta chains presented below share a single source sample, sequenced in a study of Graves' ophthalmopathy and Graves' hyperthyroidism. From RNA, the CDR3 regions of TCR beta chains were amplified and sequenced. HTBI-primed RT-PCR formed the first round, and a multiplex PCR formed the second. MiXCR, run by TCRdb on the multiplex PCR reads, gives a single entry per CDR3 protein. Of over 650,000 distinct CDR3 sequences detected, just over 40% appear once; the ten largest clones hold around 3%. Sequenced material: peripheral blood. The receptors were sampled from an adult man with Graves' ophthalmopathy.

This clonotype was recorded many times. This chain uses TRBV11-2 with TRBJ1-3; D unclear. V lost 3 bases to trimming and J lost 3 bases, with 6 bases between them. This CDR3 has 13 amino acids. The V gene's germline CDR1 is SGHAT and CDR2 FQNNGV. CDR3 amino acids: CASSLSDGNTIYF. The CDR3 nucleotides read TGTGCCAGCAGCTTGTCGGATGGAAACACCATATATTTT.

This clonotype was observed at least ten times. V usage is TRBV19 and J usage is TRBJ2-7; maybe TRBD1 (5 bases). The germline V gene encodes CDR1 LNHDA and CDR2 SQIVND (reference sequence). The CDR3 length is 13 residues. V was trimmed by 3 bases and J by 5 bases, leaving 11 bases between them. CDR3 in amino acids: CASSMQGEHEQYF. The CDR3 region has the DNA TGTGCCAGTAGTATGCAAGGGGAACACGAGCAGTACTTC.

The chain uses TRBV29-1 and TRBJ1-2; D gene ambiguous. Looked up from germline, CDR1 is SQVTM and CDR2 is ANQGSEA. The CDR3 runs to 12 residues. Trimming removed 8 bases at V and 6 bases at J, with 16 bases between. For the CDR3, the DNA is TGCAGCCAAGATGCAGGAACACATGGCTACACCTTC. Protein: CSQDAGTHGYTF.

Only a few counts were recorded for this clonotype. This rearrangement joins TRBV12-5 to TRBJ2-7, with no clear D. Germline CDR1 and CDR2: LGHNT and FRNRAP. The CDR3 totals 15 residues. Deletions cut 0 bases from V and 2 bases from J, with 11 bases between. As DNA, the CDR3 is TGTGCTAGTGGTTTGGTACGAGGCAAGACCTACGAGCAGTACTTC. It translates to CASGLVRGKTYEQYF.

This clonotype was observed many times. The rearrangement links TRBV7-9 to TRBJ1-5; unclear D gene. Germline-derived CDR1 and CDR2 are SEHNR and FQNEAQ (reference sequence). The CDR3 spans 14 residues. Trimming shortened V by 4 bases and J by 7 bases, and 14 bases separated the two germline ends. In nucleotides, the CDR3 is TGTGCCAGCAGCTCAGCTGGGTCTGGGCAGCCCCAGCATTTT. This codes for CASSSAGSGQPQHF.

About this clonotype itself: The junction does not match germline at one end; this may be a read error. The V and J genes are TRBV5-4 and TRBJ2-7, with 7 nucleotides matching TRBD2. The J call is doubtful: the DNA matches TRBJ2-1 better. Germline V gene sequence: CDR1 SGHNT, CDR2 YYREEE (reference sequence). CDR3 length equals 12 residues. The CDR3 protein is CASGRGSDEQFF. The CDR3 DNA reads TGCGCCAGCGGGCGCGGGAGCGATGAGCAGTTCTTC.

Many counts were recorded for this clonotype. This sequence joins TRBV19 and TRBJ1-1; TRBD1 matches at 8 bases. CDR1 and CDR2 (germline): LNHDA, SQIVND (reference sequence). Trimming cost V 10 bases and J 3 bases; bases outside gene matches: 7. The CDR3 is 13 residues long. The CDR3 here is CAIADREDTEAFF. The CDR3 coding sequence is TGTGCCATCGCGGACAGGGAGGACACTGAAGCTTTCTTT. Full variable domain (rest looked up from reference TRBV19 and TRBJ1-1): DGGITQSPKYLFRKEGQNVTLSCEQNLNHDAMYWYRQDPGQGLRLIYYSQIVNDFQKGDIAEGYSVSREKKESFPLTVTSAQKNPTAFYLCAIADREDTEAFFGQGTRLTVV.

Only a few counts were recorded for this clonotype. The chain is built from TRBV5-1 and TRBJ1-6, with a possible D match to TRBD1 (5 bases). Trimming took off 4 bases at V and 0 bases at J, with 14 bases between the two ends. This CDR3 has 17 residues. Germline CDR1 is SGHRS and CDR2 is YFSETQ. The DNA of the CDR3 is TGCGCCAGCAGCCCTCGGGGACGGAGCTCCTATAATTCACCCCTCCACTTT. Its translation is CASSPRGRSSYNSPLHF.

This clonotype was picked up many times. The chain is built from TRBV4-1 and TRBJ1-5, with D unclear. Trimming took off 1 base at V and 4 bases at J, with 11 bases between the two ends. The CDR3 totals 15 residues. CDR1 is MGHRA, CDR2 YSYEKL, per germline. The CDR3 sequence is CASSQVGRINQPQHF. The CDR3, as DNA: TGCGCCAGCAGCCAAGTAGGACGGATAAATCAGCCCCAGCATTTT.

The sample holds many counts of this clonotype. This chain uses TRBV19 with TRBJ1-5; D is uncertain. CDR1 LNHDA and CDR2 SQIVND come from the germline V gene (reference sequence). Trimming took off 6 bases at V and 0 bases at J, with 15 bases between the two ends. This CDR3 spans 16 amino acids. The chain's CDR3 is CASRNGVGYSNQPQHF. The DNA for the CDR3 is TGTGCCAGTAGGAATGGGGTCGGGTATAGCAATCAGCCCCAGCATTTT.

This clonotype was found many times. This chain uses TRBV6-1 with TRBJ1-1; 9 bases align to TRBD1. Trimming cost V 5 bases and J 3 bases; bases outside gene matches: 4. The germline gives CDR1 MNHNS, CDR2 SASEGT. This CDR3 comprises 14 residues. As DNA, the CDR3 is TGTGCCAGCAGTACGACAGGGGGGTACACTGAAGCTTTCTTT. This encodes CASSTTGGYTEAFF.

The rearrangement joins TRBV20-1 to TRBJ2-7; D may be TRBD2 (5 bases). The CDR3 covers 12 residues. Trimming stripped 6 bases from V and 1 base from J, with 10 bases between. Germline-derived CDR1 and CDR2 are DFQATT and SNEGSKA (reference sequence). CDR3 in DNA: TGCAGTGCCACCGCGGGTTCCTACGAGCAGTACTTC. This translates into CSATAGSYEQYF.

The chain couples TRBV7-9 to TRBJ2-5; 9 bases map to TRBD2. The length of the CDR3 is 16 residues. V shed 5 bases, J shed 2 bases, and the junction held 9 bases outside the gene matches. Germline V gene lookup returns CDR1 SEHNR and CDR2 FQNEAQ (reference sequence). The CDR3 DNA follows: TGTGCCAGCAGCCCTCCCGTAGCGGGGGTTCAAGAGACCCAGTACTTC. This gives the protein CASSPPVAGVQETQYF.

There are a few counts of this clonotype. V usage is TRBV5-1 and J usage is TRBJ2-7; the D is unclear. Germline CDR1 SGHRS, CDR2 YFSETQ. The length of the CDR3 is 17 residues. V lost 2 bases and J 3 bases, leaving 21 bases between the germline ends. The CDR3 here is CASSFGYSGLVIYEQYF. The CDR3 nucleotides are TGCGCCAGCAGCTTTGGCTATTCCGGGTTAGTGATCTACGAGCAGTACTTC. Based on the CDR3 plus reference TRBV5-1 and TRBJ2-7, the full variable domain is KAGVTQTPRYLIKTRGQQVTLSCSPISGHRSVSWYQQTPGQGLQFLFEYFSETQRNKGNFPGRFSGRQFSNSRSEMNVSTLELGDSALYLCASSFGYSGLVIYEQYFGPGTRLTVT.

This clonotype was seen ten or more times. The chain uses TRBV20-1 and TRBJ2-7; the D is unclear. The CDR3 is made up of 13 amino acids. V lost 0 bases and J 0 bases, leaving 6 bases between the germline ends. Germline loops: CDR1 DFQATT, CDR2 SNEGSKA (reference sequence). The CDR3 nucleotides read TGCAGTGCTAGAGAACGCGGCTCCTACGAGCAGTACTTC. Residues: CSARERGSYEQYF.

Note on this clonotype: One base away lies a much larger clone, so this may be a sequencing read error. The rearrangement joins TRBV7-3 to TRBJ1-1; D call uncertain. The ends were cut back, 5 bases at V and 1 base at J, with 17 bases in the middle. CDR1 is SGHTA, CDR2 FQGTGA, per germline. The CDR3 length is 16 residues. The CDR3 loop reads CASSASPYRRNTEAFF. The CDR3 region has the DNA TGTGCCAGCAGCGCCAGCCCCTACAGACGGAACACTGAAGCTTTCTTT.

This rearrangement joins TRBV15 to TRBJ1-4; D not certain. The CDR3 totals 13 residues. The ends were cut back, 5 bases at V and 4 bases at J, with 8 bases in the middle. Looked up from germline, CDR1 is LNHNV and CDR2 is YYDKDF (reference sequence). CDR3 in amino acids: CATSSHLNEKLFF. CDR3 DNA: TGTGCCACCAGCTCCCACCTTAATGAAAAACTGTTTTTT.

This clonotype appeared a few times. The germline gene is not matched at one end of the junction; a read error may be the cause. The chain carries TRBV7-9 and TRBJ1-4; 8 bases map to TRBD1. CDR3 length equals 16 residues. The germline CDR1 and CDR2 sequences are SEHNR and FQNEAQ (reference sequence). The CDR3 DNA is TGCGCCAGCAGCCAAGAAGCGGACAGGGCTCCTGAAAAACTGTTTTTT. Its protein is CASSQEADRAPEKLFF. The full variable domain, with the rest looked up from reference TRBV7-9 and TRBJ1-4, is DTGVSQNPRHKITKRGQNVTFRCDPISEHNRLYWYRQTLGQGPEFLTYFQNEAQLEKSRLLSDRFSAERPKGSFSTLEIQRTEQGDSAMYLCASSQEADRAPEKLFFGSGTQLSVL.

This clonotype was seen at least ten times. V and J are TRBV19 and TRBJ1-4; the D gene is possibly TRBD1 (5 bases). Trimming shortened V by 5 bases and J by 8 bases, and 12 bases separated the two germline ends. CDR3 length: 13 residues. Germline V CDR1 and CDR2: LNHDA, SQIVND (reference sequence). The CDR3 loop reads CASSSSGLEKLFF. The CDR3 DNA reads TGTGCCAGTAGTTCATCGGGGCTCGAAAAACTGTTTTTT. Filled out from reference TRBV19 and TRBJ1-4, the complete variable domain reads DGGITQSPKYLFRKEGQNVTLSCEQNLNHDAMYWYRQDPGQGLRLIYYSQIVNDFQKGDIAEGYSVSREKKESFPLTVTSAQKNPTAFYLCASSSSGLEKLFFGSGTQLSVL.

This clonotype was detected many times. The chain carries TRBV9 and TRBJ1-2; the D gene is possibly TRBD1 (5 bases). Trimming pared 0 bases from V and 3 bases from J, leaving 15 bases between. CDR3 length equals 16 residues. Germline assignment: CDR1 SGDLS and CDR2 YYNGEE. The DNA for the CDR3 is TGTGCCAGCAGCGTAGATGGATTTGGGGGTTACTATGGCTACACCTTC. Translated: CASSVDGFGGYYGYTF.

This clonotype was picked up many times. This sequence joins TRBV5-8 and TRBJ2-5, with 10 bases that match TRBD2. The CDR3 extends over 13 amino acids. V was clipped by 9 bases and J by 2 bases; unmatched bases: 4. CDR1 and CDR2 from the germline V gene are SGHTS and YDEGEE. The CDR3 DNA reads TGTGCCACCCGGACTAGCGGACAAGAGACCCAGTACTTC. Residues: CATRTSGQETQYF.

The chain employs TRBV10-3 and TRBJ2-5; D ambiguous. Germline V CDR1 and CDR2: ENHRY, SYGVKD. The ends were cut back, 5 bases at V and 4 bases at J, with 5 bases in the middle. CDR3 length equals 11 residues. For the CDR3, the DNA is TGTGCCATCAGTTGGGGAGAGACCCAGTACTTC. Translating it yields CAISWGETQYF.

This clonotype was seen many times. In DNA, the CDR3 is TGTGCCAGCAGCCCCCGAGGGGCGAATAACTATGGCTACACCTTC. Translation: CASSPRGANNYGYTF. This chain joins TRBV2 and TRBJ1-2; D possibly corresponds to TRBD1 (5 bases). Germline loops: CDR1 SNHLY, CDR2 FYNNEI. V lost 6 bases to trimming and J lost 1 base, with 15 bases between them. The CDR3 covers 15 residues.

This clonotype was picked up many times. The V call is TRBV7-9, the J call TRBJ1-1, with TRBD1 matching over 9 bases. V gave up 2 bases and J gave up 1 base; unmatched junction bases: 2. Looked up from germline, CDR1 is SEHNR and CDR2 is FQNEAQ (reference sequence). The CDR3 is 15 residues long. In DNA, the CDR3 is TGTGCCAGCAGCTTAAACAGGGGGCAGAACACTGAAGCTTTCTTT. Its protein is CASSLNRGQNTEAFF.

A few counts support this clonotype. The genes are TRBV12-3 or TRBV12-4 and TRBJ1-2; TRBD1 aligns across 7 bases. J gave up 1 base and V 6 bases, and 5 bases lay outside the gene matches. The CDR3 covers 14 residues. The CDR3, as DNA: TGTGCCAGCAGCAGGGGGACTAATAACTATGGCTACACCTTC. Protein sequence: CASSRGTNNYGYTF.

This clonotype was picked up many times. V and J are TRBV7-8 and TRBJ2-7; the match to TRBD2 covers 12 bases. V trimming: 7 bases; J trimming: 3 bases; junction bases outside the gene matches: 7. CDR3 length equals 15 residues. Germline loops: CDR1 SGHVS, CDR2 FQNEAQ. The CDR3 region is CASIPGLAGLYEQYF. For the CDR3, the DNA is TGTGCCAGCATCCCGGGACTAGCGGGTCTCTACGAGCAGTACTTC.